This TCR beta chain appears in the sequencing data of a study of blood T cell repertoires in COVID-19. Study information: Samples representing acute and convalescent COVID-19 were sourced from the United States, Italy and Spain. The analysed material was cDNA or gDNA that came from T cells, B-cell-depleted T cells, or PBMCs.

This clone was seen more than once but under ten times. Authors' analysis steps: Estimates of nucleated cell counts were drawn from the amplification of reference gene primers. Clones were read by immunoSEQ multiplex PCR, and TCRdb kept only the in-frame ones, dropping some. V and J calls and clone size come straight from that table; D and trimming were deduced from the DNA. This repertoire shows nearly 200,000 clones, 84% found once; its top ten account for around 21%. The CDR3 runs to 17 residues. The V and J ends lost 5 bases and 5 bases, in that order; junction bases with no gene match: 17. The germline gives CDR1 SGHAT, CDR2 FQNNGV.

Material for sequencing was peripheral blood. This TCR was sampled from a human donor in a cohort sampled during active COVID-19. The V gene is TRBV11-2, the J gene TRBJ1-1, with TRBD1 identical over 7 bases. CDR3 in amino acids: CASSRYKTGDWDTEAFF. The DNA for the CDR3 is TGTGCCAGCAGCCGATATAAAACAGGGGACTGGGATACTGAAGCTTTCTTT. The complete variable domain, with remaining parts taken from reference TRBV11-2 and TRBJ1-1, reads EAGVAQSPRYKIIEKRQSVAFWCNPISGHATLYWYQQILGQGPKLLIQFQNNGVVDDSQLPKDRFSAERLKGVDSTLKIQPAKLEDSAVYLCASSRYKTGDWDTEAFFGQGTRLTVV.